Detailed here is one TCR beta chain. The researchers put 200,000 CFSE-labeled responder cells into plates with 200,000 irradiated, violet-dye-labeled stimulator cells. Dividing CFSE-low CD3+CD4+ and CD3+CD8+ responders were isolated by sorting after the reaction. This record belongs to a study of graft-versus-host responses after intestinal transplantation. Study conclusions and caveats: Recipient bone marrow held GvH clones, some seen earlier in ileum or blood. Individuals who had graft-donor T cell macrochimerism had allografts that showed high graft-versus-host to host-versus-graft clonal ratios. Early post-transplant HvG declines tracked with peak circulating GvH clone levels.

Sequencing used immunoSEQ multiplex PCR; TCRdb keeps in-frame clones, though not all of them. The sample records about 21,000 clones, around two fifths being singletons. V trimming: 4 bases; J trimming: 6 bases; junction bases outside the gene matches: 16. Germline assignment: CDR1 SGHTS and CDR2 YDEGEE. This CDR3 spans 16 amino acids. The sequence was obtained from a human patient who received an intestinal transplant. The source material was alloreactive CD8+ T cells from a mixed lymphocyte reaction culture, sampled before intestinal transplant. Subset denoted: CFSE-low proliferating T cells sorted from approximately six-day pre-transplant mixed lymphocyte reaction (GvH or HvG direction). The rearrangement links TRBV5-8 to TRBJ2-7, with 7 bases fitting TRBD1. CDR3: CASSRIKTGIGGEQYF. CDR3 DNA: TGTGCCAGCAGCCGAATAAAGACAGGGATAGGGGGCGAGCAGTACTTC.